Listed below are T cell receptor beta chains from one sample, sequenced in a study of post-analysis software for immune sequencing data. From the PCR reads, TCRdb called clonotypes with MiXCR, one entry per CDR3 protein. Found here are around 700,000 distinct CDR3 sequences, roughly three fifths of them singletons; the top ten hold around 11%. The sample comprised blood. The source of these receptors is a girl aged 2 to 9 with multiple sclerosis. Each CDR3 is given with its conserved first and last residue. D genes are given only for firm matches. Clone size is given for some rows only: seen once, a few or many times, or a class if the clone is expanded.

TGTGCCATCAGTGAGATAATGGTAGGGGGATCCTACGAGCAGTACTTC,CAISEIMVGGSYEQYF,TRBJ2-7,-,few,TRBV10-3
TGCAGTGCTAGAAGTCCCGGCCCAGCCAATGAGCAGTTCTTC,CSARSPGPANEQFF,TRBJ2-1,-,-,TRBV20-1
TGTGCCAGCAGCGCCCCCGGGACAGGGTACGAGACCCAGTACTTC,CASSAPGTGYETQYF,TRBJ2-5,TRBD1,-,TRBV7-8
TGCGCCAGCAGCCAAGATCTCGGGCTGAAAAACATTCAGTACTTC,CASSQDLGLKNIQYF,TRBJ2-4,-,-,TRBV4-3
TGTGCCACTTTGAGAGAGACCCAGTACTTC,CATLRETQYF,TRBJ2-5,-,-,TRBV25-1
TGTGCCAGCAGCTTAGGGGGGGGGCAAGCGGCGGCTTACAATGAGCAGTTCTTC,CASSLGGGQAAAYNEQFF,TRBJ2-1,-,-,TRBV7-2
TGTGCCACCAGCAGAGAACGGGAGGGGACTGAAGCTTTCTTT,CATSREREGTEAFF,TRBJ1-1,-,-,TRBV15
TGCGCCAGCAGCTTGGAGCCTAGCTCCTACGAGCAGTACTTC,CASSLEPSSYEQYF,TRBJ2-7,-,many,TRBV5-1
TGTGCCAGCAGTGAGGACTTGACTTCCTACAATGAGCAGTTCTTC,CASSEDLTSYNEQFF,TRBJ2-1,-,-,TRBV6-4
TGTGCCAGCAGTGAAATCAGGGGTGAAGAGACCCAGTACTTC,CASSEIRGEETQYF,TRBJ2-5,-,-,TRBV6-1
TGTGCCACCAGTGAGCCCCCCGGGTGGGGCGGGGGGTGCCATGCCAACTACGAGCAGTACTTC,CATSEPPGWGGGCHANYEQYF,TRBJ2-7,TRBD2,-,TRBV10-3
TGCAGCGTTGAGGCGAGGGCGGGTGAGCAGTACTTC,CSVEARAGEQYF,TRBJ2-7,-,-,TRBV29-1
TGCAGTGCTAGCCCAGGACAGGACCGACTACGGGCTTTCTTT,CSASPGQDRLRAFF,TRBJ1-1,TRBD1,few,TRBV20-1
TGTGCCAGCAGTCCCCATAGGGGTTTGAGCTCCTACGAGCAGTTCTTC,CASSPHRGLSSYEQFF,TRBJ2-1,-,-,TRBV28
TGCAGCGTTGATCTGGGGCAGGGAGTCTATGGCTACACCTTC,CSVDLGQGVYGYTF,TRBJ1-2,-,few,TRBV29-1
TGTGCCAGCAGCACCACCCCGGAGACCCAGTACTTC,CASSTTPETQYF,TRBJ2-5,-,-,TRBV11-2
TGTGCCATCAGTGAGACCGCTAGCGGACCTTACGAGCAGTACTTC,CAISETASGPYEQYF,TRBJ2-7,TRBD2,-,TRBV10-3
TGCAGCGTTGAAGGTGGGGGTAGGACTAGCGGATACCTGCAAGAGACCCAGTACTTC,CSVEGGGRTSGYLQETQYF,TRBJ2-5,TRBD2,-,TRBV29-1
TGTGCCAGCAGTGGAGGACTAGCGGGGGAGATGGAGACCCAGTACTTC,CASSGGLAGEMETQYF,TRBJ2-5,TRBD2,-,TRBV6-2/TRBV6-3
TGCAGTGCTAGGTTGTCCCCCTCCTACGAGCAGTACTTC,CSARLSPSYEQYF,TRBJ2-7,-,-,TRBV20-1
TGTGCCAGCAGTGAAGCGTCCGGGATCCAAGAGACCCAGTACTTC,CASSEASGIQETQYF,TRBJ2-5,-,-,TRBV2
TGTGCCAGCAGTACGCGACAGGGCCCAGATACGCAGTATTTT,CASSTRQGPDTQYF,TRBJ2-3,TRBD1,-,TRBV6-1
TGCAGTGCTCTGACAGGGGGCAATGGCTACACCTTC,CSALTGGNGYTF,TRBJ1-2,TRBD1,once,TRBV20-1
TGCAGTGCTAGGGGCGACAGTAGCACAGATACGCAGTATTTT,CSARGDSSTDTQYF,TRBJ2-3,-,-,TRBV20-1
TGTGCCAGCAGTCCTACCGGCAGGGGTACCGTCACTAACAATGAGCAGTTCTTC,CASSPTGRGTVTNNEQFF,TRBJ2-1,-,once,TRBV2
TGTGCCAGCCAACCGCGGTCGGCTACAGATACGCAGTATTTT,CASQPRSATDTQYF,TRBJ2-3,-,-,TRBV3-1
TGCAGTGCTTTGGAGCTGCATAAGGGCTACACCTTC,CSALELHKGYTF,TRBJ1-2,-,-,TRBV20-1
TGTGCCAGCAGCTTAGTCCGGGAGGGCACTGAAGCTTTCTTT,CASSLVREGTEAFF,TRBJ1-1,-,-,TRBV7-2
TGTGCCAGCAGTCTCTCCCCGTCGGGAGAGACCCAGTACTTC,CASSLSPSGETQYF,TRBJ2-5,-,few,TRBV5-5
TGTGCCAGCAGCAGCTATAGCGGGGAGGGGTCCTACAATGAGCAGTTCTTC,CASSSYSGEGSYNEQFF,TRBJ2-1,TRBD2,-,TRBV5-6
TGCAGCGTTGCAGAATTACAGGGGGTTGGGGCAGATACGCAGTATTTT,CSVAELQGVGADTQYF,TRBJ2-3,TRBD1,-,TRBV29-1
TGTGCCAGCAGCTTTAGCGGAGCCCTCGCCTCCTACGAGCAGTACTTC,CASSFSGALASYEQYF,TRBJ2-7,-,-,TRBV7-9
TGCAGTGCTTACTACAGGACCTACAATGAGCAGTTCTTC,CSAYYRTYNEQFF,TRBJ2-1,-,-,TRBV20-1
TGCAGCGTGATCCTCCCTAGCGGGAGGGCCAAAGAGACCCAGTACTTC,CSVILPSGRAKETQYF,TRBJ2-5,TRBD2,-,TRBV29-1
TGTGCCAGCAGCCAATTAAGGCTAGATACGCAGTATTTT,CASSQLRLDTQYF,TRBJ2-3,-,-,TRBV3-1
TGCAGTGCTAGAGACTCCCCCACGGGGGCCGACAATGAGCAGTTCTTC,CSARDSPTGADNEQFF,TRBJ2-1,-,-,TRBV20-1
TGCGCCAGCAGTGAGTTTAGGACGGTAGACATTCAGTACTTC,CASSEFRTVDIQYF,TRBJ2-4,-,-,TRBV10-1
TGCGCCAGCTACACGCAGGGAGAGACTGAAGCTTTCTTT,CASYTQGETEAFF,TRBJ1-1,-,-,TRBV5-1
TGTGCCAGCAGTTACGGTGACCCCGCGGACTATGGCTACACCTTC,CASSYGDPADYGYTF,TRBJ1-2,-,few,TRBV12-3/TRBV12-4
TGCAGTGCTAGCGGGAGGGATTTTGGCACAGATACGCAGTATTTT,CSASGRDFGTDTQYF,TRBJ2-3,TRBD2,-,TRBV20-1
TGTGCCAGCAGTTTGCGGGGGTTTAGGCAAGAGACCCAGTACTTC,CASSLRGFRQETQYF,TRBJ2-5,TRBD2,few,TRBV12-3/TRBV12-4
TGTGCCAGCAGCTATGGGACAGGGGTTAGCTATGGCTACACCTTC,CASSYGTGVSYGYTF,TRBJ1-2,TRBD1,-,TRBV7-8
TGCGCCAGCAGCAGCGGGACTAGTATCTACGAGCAGTACTTC,CASSSGTSIYEQYF,TRBJ2-7,TRBD2,-,TRBV5-1
TGTGCCAGCAGCTTAAGTTTGGCCACTGAAGCTTTCTTT,CASSLSLATEAFF,TRBJ1-1,-,few,TRBV7-3
TGCGCCAGCACCTCGGAGACAGATACGCAGTATTTT,CASTSETDTQYF,TRBJ2-3,-,-,TRBV5-1
TGCAGCGTACGTTGGGGTCAGGTTGACACCGGGGAGCTGTTTTTT,CSVRWGQVDTGELFF,TRBJ2-2,-,-,TRBV29-1
TGTGCCAGCAGCTTAGGAACAGGGTCCTCAAACTATGGCTACACCTTC,CASSLGTGSSNYGYTF,TRBJ1-2,-,few,TRBV7-2
TGCGCCAGCAAATCGACAGGGGAATACGAGCAGTACTTC,CASKSTGEYEQYF,TRBJ2-7,TRBD1,-,TRBV5-1
TGCGCCAGCAGCCAAGTTGGCACAGACGCCTATGGCTACACCTTC,CASSQVGTDAYGYTF,TRBJ1-2,-,-,TRBV4-1
TGTGCTAGTGGTGGCGGGACAGGGGAGTACCAAGAGACCCAGTACTTC,CASGGGTGEYQETQYF,TRBJ2-5,TRBD1,-,TRBV12-5
TGCAGTGCTAGAGCAGTGACTAGCGGAAAAGAGACCCAGTACTTC,CSARAVTSGKETQYF,TRBJ2-5,TRBD2,-,TRBV20-1